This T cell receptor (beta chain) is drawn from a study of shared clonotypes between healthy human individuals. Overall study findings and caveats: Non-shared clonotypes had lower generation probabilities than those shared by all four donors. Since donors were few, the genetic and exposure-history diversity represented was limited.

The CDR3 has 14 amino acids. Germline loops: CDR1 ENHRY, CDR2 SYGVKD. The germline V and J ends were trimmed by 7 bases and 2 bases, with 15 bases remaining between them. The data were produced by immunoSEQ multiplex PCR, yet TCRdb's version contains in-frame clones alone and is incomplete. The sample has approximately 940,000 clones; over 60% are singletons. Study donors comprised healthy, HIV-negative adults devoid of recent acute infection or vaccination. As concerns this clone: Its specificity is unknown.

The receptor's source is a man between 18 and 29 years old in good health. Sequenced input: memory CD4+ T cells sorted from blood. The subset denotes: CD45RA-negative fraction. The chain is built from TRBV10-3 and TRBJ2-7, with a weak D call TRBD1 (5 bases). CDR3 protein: CAITKTTVPYEQYF. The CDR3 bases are TGTGCCATCACTAAGACGACAGTTCCCTACGAGCAGTACTTC.